This record looks at one TCR beta chain sequence and its context. This CDR3 has 14 residues. Germline V gives CDR1 LNHDA, CDR2 SQIVND (reference sequence). V was clipped by 3 bases and J by 2 bases, with 10 bases between them. The data derive from a study of blood T cell repertoires in COVID-19. Across the whole study: Sites in the United States, Italy and Spain provided acute and convalescent COVID-19 samples. The cDNA or gDNA used as material had been derived from T cells, B-cell-depleted T cells, or PBMCs.

Under the authors' procedure: By means of reference gene primer amplification, nucleated cell counts were estimated. Profiling relied on immunoSEQ multiplex PCR, and the TCRdb table lists in-frame clones only, not all of them. The V and J calls and clone size come from that table; D and trimming were worked out from the DNA. The profile covers more than 95,000 clones, with about 80% appearing a single time and approximately 26% taken by the ten largest. The sequence was obtained from a man aged 60-69 years with acute or convalescent COVID-19. The gene calls are TRBV19 and TRBJ1-2, with no clear D. Sequenced: peripheral blood. The chain's CDR3 is CASSIQAKNYGYTF. Here the CDR3 DNA reads TGTGCCAGTAGTATCCAGGCGAAGAACTATGGCTACACCTTC.